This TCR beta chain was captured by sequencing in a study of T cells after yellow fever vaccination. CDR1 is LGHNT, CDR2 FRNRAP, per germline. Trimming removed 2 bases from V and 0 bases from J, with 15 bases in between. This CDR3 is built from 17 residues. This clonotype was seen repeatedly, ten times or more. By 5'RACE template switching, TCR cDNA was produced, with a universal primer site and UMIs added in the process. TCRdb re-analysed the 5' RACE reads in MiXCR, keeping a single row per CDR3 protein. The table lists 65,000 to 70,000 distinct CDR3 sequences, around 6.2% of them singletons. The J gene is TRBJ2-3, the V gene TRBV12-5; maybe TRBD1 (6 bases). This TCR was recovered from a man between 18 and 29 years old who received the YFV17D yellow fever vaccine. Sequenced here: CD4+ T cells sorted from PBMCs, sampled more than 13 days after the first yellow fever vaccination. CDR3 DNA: TGTGCTAGTGGTTTGAAGACAGGAACGGCAAGCACAGATACGCAGTATTTT. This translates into CASGLKTGTASTDTQYF.